Listed below are T cell receptor beta chains from one sample, sequenced in a study of blood T cell repertoires in COVID-19. TCRdb's copy holds only in-frame clones and misses some; the assay was immunoSEQ multiplex PCR. The sample has 150,000 or so clones, approximately 85% seen once. Source material: peripheral blood. The origin of the receptors is a man aged 60-69 years with COVID-19, enrolled during active disease. The conserved cysteine and the conserved F or W are not part of the CDR3 here. The order of the fields is V gene, J gene, CDR3 protein.

>TRBV11-2|TRBJ2-5
ASSPGGARETQY
>TRBV19|TRBJ2-4
ASSTGTVKNIQY
>TRBV7-2|TRBJ2-7
ASSHDRPSYEQY
>TRBV9|TRBJ1-1
ASSVVEGGITEAF
>TRBV19|TRBJ2-1
ASSGFAGSYNEQF
>TRBV27|TRBJ2-7
ASSTDRGLYEQY
>TRBV2|TRBJ1-4
ASSSRTGREKLF
>TRBV5-6|TRBJ1-2
ASSFLTGANYGYT
>TRBV5-1|TRBJ1-1
ASSRTGDTNTEAF
>TRBV27|TRBJ1-3
ASRSQGGGGNTIY
>TRBV4-2|TRBJ2-3
ASSQETESTDTQY
>TRBV4-1|TRBJ1-2
ASSQRDNGDWNYGYT
>TRBV29-1|TRBJ1-1
SVLFVNTEAF
>TRBV9|TRBJ1-4
ASSVQGANEKLF
>TRBV6-6|TRBJ1-1
ASDRGNTEAF
>TRBV11-3|TRBJ2-1
ASSLDSVLAYNEQF
>TRBV6-5|TRBJ2-1
ASSPGTSGFNEQF
>TRBV2|TRBJ1-2
ASSRDTPNYGYT
>TRBV5-1|TRBJ2-3
ASSFPSFNTRTDLRTDTQY
>TRBV2|TRBJ1-1
ASTLEQGVNTEAF
>TRBV14|TRBJ1-1
ASSQVGGNTEAF
>TRBV25-1|TRBJ1-5
ASSEGGTNQPQH
>TRBV7-2|TRBJ2-2
ASSPGTRKPGELF
>TRBV7-2|TRBJ2-5
ASSRQGLDQETQY
>TRBV7-2|TRBJ2-1
ASSPWTSGISYNEQF
>TRBV15|TRBJ2-2
ATSRDRPGQGTGELF
>TRBV3-1/TRBV3-2|TRBJ1-3
ASSQVTGSGNTIY
>TRBV9|TRBJ2-5
ASSLLEGAFQETQY
>TRBV19|TRBJ2-2
ASSFQNTGELF
>TRBV7-2|TRBJ1-2
ASSLDRVGYYGYT
>TRBV7-8|TRBJ1-1
ASSLAPATGITEAF
>TRBV6-5|TRBJ1-2
ASRPGQGVHGYT
>TRBV6-6|TRBJ2-2
ASSPPVYGRRGVGELF
>TRBV27|TRBJ1-6
ASSLQANSPLH
>TRBV3-1/TRBV3-2|TRBJ2-7
ASSQESGLAGRYEQY
>TRBV6-2/TRBV6-3|TRBJ1-6
ASSYSTGAGSPLH
>TRBV6-4|TRBJ2-5
ASSEGLEETQY
>TRBV7-9|TRBJ2-3
ASSWTSGADTQY
>TRBV19|TRBJ2-7
ASRSSTTGVPTGEQY